This T cell receptor (beta chain) was recovered during a study of naive and memory T cell subsets. The CDR3 runs 14 residues. The germline V gene has CDR1 DFQATT and CDR2 SNEGSKA (reference sequence). The V end lost 6 bases, the J end lost 3 bases, and 18 bases lay between the germline ends. From the second PCR step, alpha and beta chains were amplified apart. An equimolar mix of two oligonucleotides served as the beta constant-region primer for TRBC1 and TRBC2. Ligated cDNA was amplified by four rounds of PCR with nested alpha and beta constant-region primers and SP2. TCRdb itself ran the UMI-ligation and nested PCR reads through MiXCR, one entry per CDR3 protein. The table shows 120,000 to 150,000 distinct CDR3 sequences, with roughly 23% occurring only once. The table lists this clonotype with many counts. Its antigen is not identified. Findings of the study overall: Findings for naive and memory subsets could not be checked against ground truth. Possibly reflecting memory cells re-expressing CD45RA, a few larger clonotypes occurred in naive repertoires, especially CD8.

Sequences were obtained from naive CD4+ T cells from blood. The clonotype originates from a human donor in good health. The gene calls are TRBV20-1 and TRBJ2-7; maybe TRBD1 (6 bases). The CDR3 nucleotides are TGCAGTGCCCAGAGGGGGACGCCGGGCTACGAGCAGTACTTC. Translation gives CSAQRGTPGYEQYF.